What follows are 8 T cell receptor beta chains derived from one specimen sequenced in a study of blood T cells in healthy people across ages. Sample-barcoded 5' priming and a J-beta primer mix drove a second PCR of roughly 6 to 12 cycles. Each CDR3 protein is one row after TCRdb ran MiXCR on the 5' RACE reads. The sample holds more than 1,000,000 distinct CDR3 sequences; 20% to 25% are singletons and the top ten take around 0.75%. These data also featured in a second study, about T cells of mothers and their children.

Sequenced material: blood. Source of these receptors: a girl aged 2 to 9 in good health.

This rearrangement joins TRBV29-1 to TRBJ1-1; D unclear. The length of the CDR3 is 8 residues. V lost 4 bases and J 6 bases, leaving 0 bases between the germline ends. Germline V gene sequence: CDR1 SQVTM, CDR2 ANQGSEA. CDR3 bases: TGCAGCGTTGCTGAAGCTTTCTTT. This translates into CSVAEAFF.

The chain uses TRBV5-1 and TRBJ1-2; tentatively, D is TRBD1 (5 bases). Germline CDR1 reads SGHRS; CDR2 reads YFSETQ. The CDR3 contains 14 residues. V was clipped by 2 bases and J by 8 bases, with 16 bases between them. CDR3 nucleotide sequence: TGCGCCAGCAGCTTCGTAACAGGCCCTGGAGGCTACACCTTC. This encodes CASSFVTGPGGYTF.

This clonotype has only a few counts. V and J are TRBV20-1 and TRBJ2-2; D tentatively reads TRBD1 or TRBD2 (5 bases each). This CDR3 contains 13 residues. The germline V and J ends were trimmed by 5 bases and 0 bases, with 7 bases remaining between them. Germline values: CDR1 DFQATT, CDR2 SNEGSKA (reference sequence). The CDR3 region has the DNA TGCAGTGCTGAGGGACCGAACACCGGGGAGCTGTTTTTT. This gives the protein CSAEGPNTGELFF.

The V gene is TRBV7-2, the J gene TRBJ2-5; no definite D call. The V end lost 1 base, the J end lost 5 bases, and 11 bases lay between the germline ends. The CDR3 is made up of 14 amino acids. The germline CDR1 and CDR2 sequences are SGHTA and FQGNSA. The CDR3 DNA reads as TGTGCCAGCAGCTTAGTAGGTCAGACGGAGACCCAGTACTTC. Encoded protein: CASSLVGQTETQYF.

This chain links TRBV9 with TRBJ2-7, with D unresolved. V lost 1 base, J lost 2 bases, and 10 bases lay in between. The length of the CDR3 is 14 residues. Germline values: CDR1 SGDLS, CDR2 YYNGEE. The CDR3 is CASSVLGNTYEQYF. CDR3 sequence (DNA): TGTGCCAGCAGCGTACTGGGGAATACCTACGAGCAGTACTTC.

CDR3 DNA: TGTGCCAGCAGCTTGGGAGGGGAGACAAATGGCTACACCTTC. This sequence encodes CASSLGGETNGYTF. This chain uses TRBV5-6 with TRBJ1-2; tentative D call: TRBD1 (5 bases). The CDR3 covers 14 residues. Trimming removed 0 bases at V and 6 bases at J, with 12 bases between. The germline gives CDR1 SGHDT, CDR2 YYEEEE. The entire variable domain, with the rest obtained from reference TRBV5-6 and TRBJ1-2, is as follows: DAGVTQSPTHLIKTRGQQVTLRCSPKSGHDTVSWYQQALGQGPQFIFQYYEEEERQRGNFPDRFSGHQFPNYSSELNVNALLLGDSALYLCASSLGGETNGYTFGSGTRLTVV.

CDR3 sequence reads: CASSFENEAFF. The CDR3 DNA reads TGTGCCAGCAGTTTCGAGAATGAAGCTTTCTTT. V and J are TRBV12-3 or TRBV12-4 and TRBJ1-1; D not resolved. The CDR3 is 11 amino acids. Trimming took off 3 bases at V and 7 bases at J, with 6 bases between the two ends.

CDR3 sequence: CASSYWDASRAEAFF. Written as DNA, the CDR3 is TGTGCCAGCAGTTATTGGGACGCCTCTCGAGCCGAAGCTTTCTTT. The V call is TRBV28, the J call TRBJ1-1; TRBD1 might be the D (5 bases). This CDR3 is built from 15 residues. CDR1 MDHEN and CDR2 SYDVKM come from the germline V gene. The V and J ends lost 4 bases and 8 bases respectively, with 20 bases between them.